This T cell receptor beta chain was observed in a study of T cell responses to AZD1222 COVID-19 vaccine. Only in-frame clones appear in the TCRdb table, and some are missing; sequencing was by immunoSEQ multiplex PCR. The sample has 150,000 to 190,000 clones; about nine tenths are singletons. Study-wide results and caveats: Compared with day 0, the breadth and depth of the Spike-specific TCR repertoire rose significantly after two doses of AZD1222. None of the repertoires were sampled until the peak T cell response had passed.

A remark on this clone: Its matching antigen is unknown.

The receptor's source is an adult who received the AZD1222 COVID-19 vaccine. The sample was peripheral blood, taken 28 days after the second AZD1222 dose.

The CDR3 region has the DNA TGTGCCAGCAGTTTAGGACTTGCGGGAGGGGGATATACGCAGTATTTT. Its translation is CASSLGLAGGGYTQYF. The rearrangement links TRBV28 to TRBJ2-3; TRBD2 matches 9 bases. The germline V gene has CDR1 MDHEN and CDR2 SYDVKM. J gave up 7 bases and V 2 bases, and 10 bases lay outside the gene matches. This CDR3 has 16 residues.